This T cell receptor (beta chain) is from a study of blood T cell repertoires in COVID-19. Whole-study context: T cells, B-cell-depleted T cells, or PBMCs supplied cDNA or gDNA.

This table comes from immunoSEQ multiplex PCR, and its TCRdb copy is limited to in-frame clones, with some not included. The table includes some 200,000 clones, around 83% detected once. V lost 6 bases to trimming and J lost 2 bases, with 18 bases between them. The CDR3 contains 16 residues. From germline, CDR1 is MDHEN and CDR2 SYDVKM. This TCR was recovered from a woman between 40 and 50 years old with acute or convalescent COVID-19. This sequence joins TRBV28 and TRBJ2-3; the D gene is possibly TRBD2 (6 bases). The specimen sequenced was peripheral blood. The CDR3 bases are TGTGCCAGCAGACCCCCACGGGACTCTCACACAGATACGCAGTATTTT. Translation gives CASRPPRDSHTDTQYF. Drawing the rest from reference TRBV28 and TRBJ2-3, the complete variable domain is DVKVTQSSRYLVKRTGEKVFLECVQDMDHENMFWYRQDPGLGLRLIYFSYDVKMKEKGDIPEGYSVSREKKERFSLILESASTNQTSMYLCASRPPRDSHTDTQYFGPGTRLTVL.